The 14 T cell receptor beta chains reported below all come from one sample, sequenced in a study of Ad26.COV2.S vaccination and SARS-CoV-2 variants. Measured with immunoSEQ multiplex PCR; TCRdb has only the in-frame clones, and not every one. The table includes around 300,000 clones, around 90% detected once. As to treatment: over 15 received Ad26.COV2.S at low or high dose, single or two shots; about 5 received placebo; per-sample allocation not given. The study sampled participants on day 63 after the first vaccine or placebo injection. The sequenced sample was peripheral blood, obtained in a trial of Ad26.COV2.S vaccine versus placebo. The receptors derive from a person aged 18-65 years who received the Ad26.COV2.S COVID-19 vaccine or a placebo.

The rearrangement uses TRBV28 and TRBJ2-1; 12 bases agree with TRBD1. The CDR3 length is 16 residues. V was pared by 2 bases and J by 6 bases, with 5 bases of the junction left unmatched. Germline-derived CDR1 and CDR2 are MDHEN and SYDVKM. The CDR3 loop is CASSLPGTGGLNEQFF. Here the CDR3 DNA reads TGTGCCAGCAGTTTACCCGGGACAGGGGGCCTCAATGAGCAGTTCTTC.

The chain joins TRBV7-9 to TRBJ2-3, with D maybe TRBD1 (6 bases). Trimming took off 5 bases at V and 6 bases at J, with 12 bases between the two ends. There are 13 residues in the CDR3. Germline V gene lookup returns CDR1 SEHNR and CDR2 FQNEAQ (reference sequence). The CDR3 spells CASSGRGRDTQYF. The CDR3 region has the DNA TGTGCCAGCAGCGGCAGGGGACGGGATACGCAGTATTTT.

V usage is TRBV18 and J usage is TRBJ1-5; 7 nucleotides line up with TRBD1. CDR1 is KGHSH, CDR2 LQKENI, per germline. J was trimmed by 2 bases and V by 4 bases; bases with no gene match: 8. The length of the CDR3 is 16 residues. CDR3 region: CASSLIRDRGNQPQHF. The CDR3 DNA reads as TGTGCCAGCTCACTGATCCGGGACAGAGGCAATCAGCCCCAGCATTTT.

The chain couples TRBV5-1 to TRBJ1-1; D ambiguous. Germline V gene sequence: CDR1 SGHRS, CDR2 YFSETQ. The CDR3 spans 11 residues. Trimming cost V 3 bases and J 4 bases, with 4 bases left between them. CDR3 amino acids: CASSSSTEAFF. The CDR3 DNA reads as TGCGCCAGCAGCTCATCCACTGAAGCTTTCTTT.

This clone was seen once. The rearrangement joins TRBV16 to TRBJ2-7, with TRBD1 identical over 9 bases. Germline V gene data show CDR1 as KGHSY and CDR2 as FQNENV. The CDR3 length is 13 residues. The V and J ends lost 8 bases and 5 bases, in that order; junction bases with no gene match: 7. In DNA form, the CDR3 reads TGTGCCAGCCTGGGGACAGGGCTACACGAGCAGTACTTC. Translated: CASLGTGLHEQYF.

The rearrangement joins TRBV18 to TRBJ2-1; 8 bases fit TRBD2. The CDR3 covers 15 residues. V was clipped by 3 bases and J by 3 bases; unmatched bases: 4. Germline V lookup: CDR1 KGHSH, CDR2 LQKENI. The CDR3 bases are TGTGCCAGCTCACCTGGGACTAGTGACTACAATGAGCAGTTCTTC. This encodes CASSPGTSDYNEQFF. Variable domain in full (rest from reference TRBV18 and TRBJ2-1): NAGVMQNPRHLVRRRGQEARLRCSPMKGHSHVYWYRQLPEEGLKFMVYLQKENIIDESGMPKERFSAEFPKEGPSILRIQQVVRGDSAAYFCASSPGTSDYNEQFFGPGTRLTVL.

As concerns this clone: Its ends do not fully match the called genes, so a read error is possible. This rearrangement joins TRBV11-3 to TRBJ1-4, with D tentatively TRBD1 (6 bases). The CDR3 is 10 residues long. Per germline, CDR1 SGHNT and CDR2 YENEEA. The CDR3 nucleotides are TGTGCCAGCAGCCACTCAGGGGACCTTTTT. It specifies CASSHSGDLF.

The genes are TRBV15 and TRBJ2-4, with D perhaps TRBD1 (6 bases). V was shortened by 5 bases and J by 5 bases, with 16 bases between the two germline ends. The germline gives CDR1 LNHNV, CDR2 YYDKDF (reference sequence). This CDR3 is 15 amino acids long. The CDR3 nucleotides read TGTGCCACCAGCCACTATGTGAACAGGGAAAACATTCAGTACTTC. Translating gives CATSHYVNRENIQYF.

CDR3 region: CASSLSAGGTSYNSPLHF. The CDR3 nucleotides are TGTGCCAGCAGTTTGTCGGCAGGGGGCACGTCCTATAATTCACCCCTCCACTTT. V is TRBV27 and J is TRBJ1-6, with 8 bases that match TRBD1. Trimming cost V 3 bases and J 1 base; bases outside gene matches: 8. Germline assignment: CDR1 MNHEY and CDR2 SMNVEV (reference sequence). The CDR3 covers 18 residues.

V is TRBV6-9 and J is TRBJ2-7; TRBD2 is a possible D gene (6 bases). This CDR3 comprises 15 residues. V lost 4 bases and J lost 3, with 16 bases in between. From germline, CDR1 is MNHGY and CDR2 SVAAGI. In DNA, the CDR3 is TGTGCCAGCAGTTCCGCCCCTAGCGCCCGCTACGAGCAGTACTTC. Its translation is CASSSAPSARYEQYF.

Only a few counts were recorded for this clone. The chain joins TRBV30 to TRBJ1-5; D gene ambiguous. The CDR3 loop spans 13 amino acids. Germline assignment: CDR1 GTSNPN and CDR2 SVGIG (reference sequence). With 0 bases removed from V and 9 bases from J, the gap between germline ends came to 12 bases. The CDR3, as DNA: TGTGCCTGGAGTGTACAGAGGGAAGGGCCCCAGCATTTT. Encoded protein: CAWSVQREGPQHF.

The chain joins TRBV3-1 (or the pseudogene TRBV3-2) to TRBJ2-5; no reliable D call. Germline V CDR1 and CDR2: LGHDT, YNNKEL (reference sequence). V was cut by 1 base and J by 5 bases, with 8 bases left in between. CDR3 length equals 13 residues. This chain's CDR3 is CASSQGGWETQYF. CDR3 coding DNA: TGTGCCAGCAGCCAAGGTGGTTGGGAGACCCAGTACTTC.

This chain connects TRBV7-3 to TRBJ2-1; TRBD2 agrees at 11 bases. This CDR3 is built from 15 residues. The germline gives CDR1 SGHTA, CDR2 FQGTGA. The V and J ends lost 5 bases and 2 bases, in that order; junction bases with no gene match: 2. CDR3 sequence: CASSISGGAYNEQFF. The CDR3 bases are TGTGCCAGCAGCATTAGCGGGGGGGCCTACAATGAGCAGTTCTTC.

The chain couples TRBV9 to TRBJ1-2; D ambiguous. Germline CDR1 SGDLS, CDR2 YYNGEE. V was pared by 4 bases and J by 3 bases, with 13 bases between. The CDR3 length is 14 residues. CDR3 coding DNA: TGTGCCAGCAGCCCCGACGGGAACTACTATGGCTACACCTTC. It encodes CASSPDGNYYGYTF.